The source of this T cell receptor (beta chain) is a study of technical replicates of blood from a handful of donors. Produced via immunoSEQ multiplex PCR; TCRdb's table is partial and in-frame only. This sample has roughly 70,000 clones, with about 97% found just once. The ends lost 2 bases at V and 6 bases at J; junction bases unmatched: 9. Germline V gives CDR1 SGHRS, CDR2 YFSETQ. The CDR3 is 16 residues long. The receptor comes from a human donor in good health. The chain recombines TRBV5-1 with TRBJ1-4; the match to TRBD1 covers 8 bases. Sequenced material: T cells isolated from PBMCs. The CDR3 DNA sequence: TGCGCCAGCAGCTTCGACTATCAGGGGGCCCATGAAAAACTGTTTTTT. Encoded protein: CASSFDYQGAHEKLFF.